One sample yielded the 10 T cell receptor beta chains listed below, sequenced in a study of blood T cell repertoires in COVID-19. Data came from immunoSEQ multiplex PCR; TCRdb stores just in-frame clones and leaves some out. The sample has about 59,000 clones, approximately 79% seen once. Specimen: peripheral blood. The receptors come from a human donor in a cohort sampled during active COVID-19.

CDR3 loop: CASSASGLAGDRTGELFF. The CDR3 DNA reads TGTGCCAGTAGTGCCTCGGGACTAGCGGGAGATAGGACCGGGGAGCTGTTTTTT. The chain uses TRBV19 and TRBJ2-2, with 14 bases identical to TRBD2. Germline assignment: CDR1 LNHDA and CDR2 SQIVND (reference sequence). The V gene end was trimmed by 5 bases and the J gene end by 5 bases; junction bases not matched to a gene: 10. The CDR3 extends over 18 amino acids.

V gene TRBV7-8 combines with J gene TRBJ1-5; TRBD1 matches at 7 bases. CDR1 is SGHVS, CDR2 FQNEAQ, per germline. The CDR3 extends over 15 amino acids. V lost 5 bases and J lost 2; bases outside the gene matches: 6. CDR3 DNA: TGTGCCAGCAGCGCTACAGGGGTGGGCAATCAGCCCCAGCATTTT. It is translated as CASSATGVGNQPQHF.

CDR3 coding DNA: TGTGCCACCAGTGATTCGGGACAGGGATACGAGCAGTACTTC. This gives the protein CATSDSGQGYEQYF. The chain is built from TRBV24-1 and TRBJ2-7, with 9 bases matching TRBD1. The CDR3 has 14 amino acids. Looked up from germline, CDR1 is KGHDR and CDR2 is SFDVKD. Trimming cost V 2 bases and J 4 bases; bases outside gene matches: 2.

This chain connects TRBV7-2 to TRBJ2-3; weak D call: TRBD2 (6 bases). V was pared by 5 bases and J by 1 base, with 13 bases between. The CDR3 sequence is 15 residues long. Germline CDR1 reads SGHTA; CDR2 reads FQGNSA. CDR3 nucleotides: TGTGCCAGCAGCCCAATAGCGGAGCGCACAGATACGCAGTATTTT. As protein: CASSPIAERTDTQYF.

The V gene is TRBV25-1, the J gene TRBJ2-1; D might be TRBD1 (6 bases). The germline V gene encodes CDR1 MGHDK and CDR2 SYGVNS. Trimming pared 2 bases from V and 2 bases from J, leaving 10 bases between. The CDR3 sequence is 15 residues long. CDR3: CASSENDRPYNEQFF. As DNA, the CDR3 is TGTGCCAGCAGTGAAAATGACAGGCCCTACAATGAGCAGTTCTTC. The complete variable domain, with remaining parts taken from reference TRBV25-1 and TRBJ2-1, reads EADIYQTPRYLVIGTGKKITLECSQTMGHDKMYWYQQDPGMELHLIHYSYGVNSTEKGDLSSESTVSRIRTEHFPLTLESARPSHTSQYLCASSENDRPYNEQFFGPGTRLTVL.

The V call is TRBV7-6, the J call TRBJ2-5; 10 positions agree with TRBD2. Losses at the gene ends were 5 bases for V and 5 bases for J; bases not matched to a gene: 8. This CDR3 comprises 15 residues. CDR1 is SGHVS and CDR2 is FNYEAQ in the germline V gene. CDR3 in amino acids: CASSPILAGEETQYF. Written as DNA, the CDR3 is TGTGCCAGCAGCCCGATCCTAGCGGGAGAGGAGACCCAGTACTTC.

The chain employs TRBV2 and TRBJ1-1; 9 positions match TRBD1. CDR3 size: 14 residues. Germline V gene lookup returns CDR1 SNHLY and CDR2 FYNNEI. Germline trimming cut 6 bases from V and 7 bases from J; bases unmatched to any gene: 9. Here the CDR3 DNA reads TGTGCCAGCAGGGGACAGGGCAGTACCCTTGAAGCTTTCTTT. Translation gives CASRGQGSTLEAFF.

J is TRBJ2-1 and V is TRBV27; D gene unclear. Germline values: CDR1 MNHEY, CDR2 SMNVEV (reference sequence). The CDR3 runs 15 residues. The V gene lost 4 bases and the J gene lost 1 base, with 11 bases spanning the gap. CDR3 coding DNA: TGTGCCAGCAGTTCAGCGACGGCTTCCTACAATGAGCAGTTCTTC. Its protein is CASSSATASYNEQFF.

The chain joins TRBV6-2 or TRBV6-3 to TRBJ2-1, with 9 bases that match TRBD2. This CDR3 has 17 amino acids. Germline V lookup: CDR1 MNHEY, CDR2 SVGEGT. V lost 6 bases, J lost 4 bases, and 13 bases stayed unmatched. Written as DNA, the CDR3 is TGTGCCAGCAGCCACGTAATGCGGGAGGGAATATACAATGAGCAGTTCTTC. Amino acid sequence: CASSHVMREGIYNEQFF.

This clone turned up a few times. V is TRBV11-2 and J is TRBJ1-2; D may be TRBD1 (6 bases). Trimming pared 6 bases from V and 5 bases from J, leaving 16 bases between. The CDR3 length is 14 residues. Per germline, CDR1 SGHAT and CDR2 FQNNGV. The CDR3 DNA is TGTGCCAGCAGTTTGACAGGCCCCCGTTATGGCTACACCTTC. Translation: CASSLTGPRYGYTF.